This entry is about one TCR beta chain. Its antigen is undetermined. The sample originates from a study of T-cell memory formation after mild COVID-19. For the study at large: TCR clusters were mostly donor specific.

Germline lookup yields CDR1 SGHRS and CDR2 YFSETQ. This CDR3 is built from 14 residues. V gave up 2 bases and J gave up 0 bases, with 5 bases separating them. Overall study findings and caveats: Contracting clones from day 15 to 85 had balanced CD4/CD8; later expanders favoured CD4+. The main location of contracting CD4+ clones was CM and EM, and that of contracting CD8+ clones was EMRA.

cDNA libraries for TCR alpha and TCR beta, carrying sample barcodes and UMIs, came from 5'RACE with constant-segment primers. MiXCR, run by TCRdb on the 5' RACE reads, gives a single entry per CDR3 protein. This sample has more than 150,000 distinct CDR3 sequences, with approximately 17% found just once. The receptor was isolated from a young man who had mild COVID-19 (a few samples of this study predate the infection). Cell type and time point are not known. Sequencing was done on a sample of PBMCs or a T cell subset sorted from them (not recorded which). The chain joins TRBV5-1 to TRBJ2-2; no definite D call. CDR3 region: CASSFRSNTGELFF. The CDR3 DNA reads as TGCGCCAGCAGCTTCCGTTCGAACACCGGGGAGCTGTTTTTT. Looking up the rest from reference TRBV5-1 and TRBJ2-2 gives the full variable domain: KAGVTQTPRYLIKTRGQQVTLSCSPISGHRSVSWYQQTPGQGLQFLFEYFSETQRNKGNFPGRFSGRQFSNSRSEMNVSTLELGDSALYLCASSFRSNTGELFFGEGSRLTVL.